This T cell receptor beta chain emerged from a study of control samples from healthy donors and cancer patients. V was clipped by 0 bases and J by 0 bases, with 5 bases between them. The CDR3 has 15 amino acids. CDR1 and CDR2 from the germline V gene are LGHNA and YNFKEQ. The method was immunoSEQ multiplex PCR; TCRdb's version includes in-frame clones alone and lacks a portion of them. The sample has about 170,000 clones, approximately 90% seen once. The chain uses TRBV4-2 and TRBJ2-2; D ambiguous. The sequencing sample was made of blood. The TCR sequence derives from a man under 40 in good health. This CDR3 is CASSQDRSNTGELFF. The CDR3 DNA is TGTGCCAGCAGCCAAGATCGATCGAACACCGGGGAGCTGTTTTTT.